The 28 T cell receptor beta chains below all came from one sample that was sequenced in a study of blood T cells in healthy people across ages. Next came a second PCR, run for about 6 to 12 cycles, which used a sample-barcoded 5' primer along with a J-beta primer mix. TCRdb re-derived calls from the 5' RACE reads in MiXCR, one entry per CDR3 protein. This sample yields 850,000 or so distinct CDR3 sequences, of which less than 35% are seen a single time; roughly 17% belongs to the top ten. Sequencing input: blood. The receptors stem from a woman of 80 years or more in good health.

This clonotype was seen a few times. A read error may be the cause here, since a much bigger clone is one base away. This sequence joins TRBV20-1 and TRBJ2-7; 16 bases match TRBD2. V lost 5 bases to trimming and J lost 7 bases; unmatched junction nucleotides: 23. Per germline, CDR1 DFQATT and CDR2 SNEGSKA (reference sequence). CDR3 length equals 20 residues. The CDR3 DNA reads TGCAGTGCTGATCCCGGGACTAGCGGGGGGGCCAGACTTACGGCCAATGAGCAGTACTTC. It is translated as CSADPGTSGGARLTANEQYF.

The V gene is TRBV24-1, the J gene TRBJ2-3, with 9 bases matching TRBD1. The CDR3 has 14 amino acids. Germline trimming cut 5 bases from V and 4 bases from J; bases unmatched to any gene: 3. Germline V lookup: CDR1 KGHDR, CDR2 SFDVKD. CDR3 nucleotide sequence: TGTGCCACCAGTGGCACAGGGGGCGCAGATACGCAGTATTTT. Its translation: CATSGTGGADTQYF.

Comment on this clonotype: A much larger clone differs from this one at a single base, so this may be a read error. This chain links TRBV6-1 with TRBJ2-5, with 9 positions matching TRBD2. Per the germline V gene, CDR1 is MNHNS and CDR2 is SASEGT. The CDR3 extends over 14 amino acids. V shed 8 bases and J 13 bases; nucleotides not matched to a gene: 17. Here the CDR3 reads CASLEGGGAGIVYF. CDR3 nucleotide sequence: TGTGCCAGCTTAGAAGGCGGGGGGGCCGGAATTGTGTACTTC.

This clonotype appeared a few times. DNA of the CDR3: TGCGCCAGCAGCTTGGACTCCAGGGTTGGTCAGCCCCAGCATTTT. Its protein product is CASSLDSRVGQPQHF. The rearrangement uses TRBV5-1 and TRBJ1-5; possible D gene TRBD1, 5 bases. Germline V CDR1 and CDR2: SGHRS, YFSETQ. The CDR3 contains 15 residues. Between the trimmed V and J ends, which lost 0 bases and 6 bases, there was a span of 13 bases. The full variable domain, rest sourced from reference TRBV5-1 and TRBJ1-5, is KAGVTQTPRYLIKTRGQQVTLSCSPISGHRSVSWYQQTPGQGLQFLFEYFSETQRNKGNFPGRFSGRQFSNSRSEMNVSTLELGDSALYLCASSLDSRVGQPQHFGDGTRLSIL.

This chain links TRBV5-6 with TRBJ1-2, with D possibly TRBD1 on 5 matching bases. The CDR3 spans 12 residues. CDR1 is SGHDT, CDR2 YYEEEE, per germline. The V end lost 2 bases, the J end lost 6 bases, and 8 bases lay between the germline ends. CDR3 residues: CASSFSRDGYTF. Written as DNA, the CDR3 is TGTGCCAGCAGCTTTTCCAGGGATGGCTACACCTTC. The variable domain in full, with the rest retrieved from reference TRBV5-6 and TRBJ1-2, is DAGVTQSPTHLIKTRGQQVTLRCSPKSGHDTVSWYQQALGQGPQFIFQYYEEEERQRGNFPDRFSGHQFPNYSSELNVNALLLGDSALYLCASSFSRDGYTFGSGTRLTVV.

This clonotype was seen more than once but under ten times. The chain is built from TRBV11-2 and TRBJ1-6, with D maybe TRBD1 (5 bases). V shed 3 bases and J shed 6 bases, with 9 bases lying between them. Germline V CDR1 and CDR2: SGHAT, FQNNGV. The CDR3 totals 14 residues. Written as DNA, the CDR3 is TGTGCCAGCAGCTTTAATCAGGGTAATTCACCCCTCCACTTT. Amino acid sequence: CASSFNQGNSPLHF.

V gene TRBV20-1 combines with J gene TRBJ2-1; TRBD2 matches 10 bases. The CDR3 is made up of 16 amino acids. V dropped 0 bases and J dropped 8; count of bases not matched to a gene: 10. The germline gives CDR1 DFQATT, CDR2 SNEGSKA (reference sequence). Here the CDR3 reads CSARDPSGGSGDEQFF. The CDR3 DNA reads as TGCAGTGCTAGAGATCCTAGCGGGGGATCGGGCGATGAGCAGTTCTTC.

This clonotype was counted between two and nine times. The V gene is TRBV7-9, the J gene TRBJ2-7; D remains unclear. CDR3 length: 13 amino acids. The V and J ends lost 0 bases and 7 bases respectively, with 10 bases between them. Germline V gene lookup returns CDR1 SEHNR and CDR2 FQNEAQ (reference sequence). The chain's CDR3 is CASSLAPPYEQYF. As DNA, the CDR3 is TGTGCCAGCAGCTTAGCCCCTCCTTATGAGCAGTACTTC. Full variable domain (outside the CDR3, taken from reference TRBV7-9 and TRBJ2-7): DTGVSQNPRHKITKRGQNVTFRCDPISEHNRLYWYRQTLGQGPEFLTYFQNEAQLEKSRLLSDRFSAERPKGSFSTLEIQRTEQGDSAMYLCASSLAPPYEQYFGPGTRLTVT.

This chain uses TRBV2 with TRBJ2-7; 9 bases are a match to TRBD1. The CDR3 totals 15 residues. The V and J ends lost 5 bases and 6 bases, in that order; junction bases with no gene match: 11. Germline V gene sequence: CDR1 SNHLY, CDR2 FYNNEI. Written as DNA, the CDR3 is TGTGCCAGCAGTCCACCCGGGACAGGGATAAGCGAGCAGTACTTC. As protein: CASSPPGTGISEQYF.

In its sample, this clonotype was seen many times. V usage is TRBV20-1 and J usage is TRBJ2-1; a possible D gene is TRBD2 (7 bases). Germline V CDR1 and CDR2: DFQATT, SNEGSKA (reference sequence). This CDR3 contains 14 residues. The germline V and J ends were trimmed by 2 bases and 2 bases, with 10 bases remaining between them. CDR3 in DNA: TGCAGTGCTAGATCGGGGGGCCCCTACAATGAGCAGTTCTTC. As protein: CSARSGGPYNEQFF.

The rearrangement uses TRBV4-1 and TRBJ2-7; D call uncertain. The CDR3 consists of 14 residues. Trimming removed 0 bases at V and 10 bases at J, with 16 bases between. The V gene's germline CDR1 is MGHRA and CDR2 YSYEKL. CDR3: CASSQDQEGSTQYF. The DNA for the CDR3 is TGCGCCAGCAGCCAAGATCAGGAAGGCAGCACCCAGTACTTC.

This clonotype was found many times. The chain recombines TRBV7-2 with TRBJ2-3; 15 bases agree with TRBD2. CDR3 length: 17 residues. V shed 4 bases, J shed 1 base, and the junction held 3 bases outside the gene matches. Germline-derived CDR1 and CDR2 are SGHTA and FQGNSA. DNA of the CDR3: TGTGCCAGCAGCTCGGGACTAGCGGGGGGTCGCACAGATACGCAGTATTTT. This sequence encodes CASSSGLAGGRTDTQYF.

The chain is built from TRBV6-1 and TRBJ1-2, with 11 bases lining up with TRBD1. The V and J ends lost 3 bases and 8 bases, in that order; junction bases with no gene match: 5. This CDR3 comprises 14 residues. In germline, CDR1 is MNHNS, CDR2 SASEGT. CDR3 DNA: TGTGCCAGCAGTGAGTCACGGACAGGGGGCGGCTACACCTTC. This sequence encodes CASSESRTGGGYTF.

This clonotype has ten or more counts. V usage is TRBV12-3 or TRBV12-4 and J usage is TRBJ2-5; D could derive from TRBD1 or TRBD2 (6 bases each). The V end lost 6 bases, the J end lost 4 bases, and 18 bases lay between the germline ends. The CDR3 covers 15 residues. CDR3 sequence (DNA): TGTGCCAGCAGGGGGGGCATTTTGGCCCTAGAGACCCAGTACTTC. It is translated as CASRGGILALETQYF.

V gene TRBV20-1 combines with J gene TRBJ1-4, with TRBD1 as a possible D gene (5 bases). CDR1 is DFQATT and CDR2 is SNEGSKA in the germline V gene (reference sequence). This CDR3 comprises 15 residues. Trimming left V 0 bases short and J 5 bases short, with 13 bases between. CDR3 residues: CSAREPRGWNEKLFF. CDR3 in DNA: TGCAGTGCTAGAGAACCTAGGGGATGGAATGAAAAACTGTTTTTT.

The rearrangement uses TRBV10-3 and TRBJ2-5, with 12 nucleotides matching TRBD2. Germline loops: CDR1 ENHRY, CDR2 SYGVKD. This CDR3 spans 13 amino acids. The V gene end was trimmed by 8 bases and the J gene end by 4 bases; junction bases not matched to a gene: 2. The CDR3 sequence is CAIASGRGETQYF. The CDR3 DNA follows: TGTGCCATCGCTAGCGGGAGGGGAGAGACCCAGTACTTC.

The J gene is TRBJ1-2, the V gene TRBV24-1; tentatively, D is TRBD1 (5 bases). The V end was cut by 9 bases, the J end by 6 bases, with 19 bases between. This CDR3 comprises 14 residues. In germline, CDR1 is KGHDR, CDR2 SFDVKD. CDR3: CATLGGGGQDGYTF. The CDR3 coding sequence is TGTGCCACCCTTGGGGGGGGAGGCCAGGATGGCTACACCTTC.

This clonotype was detected many times. The chain carries TRBV25-1 and TRBJ2-1; a possible D gene is TRBD2 (7 bases). The germline gives CDR1 MGHDK, CDR2 SYGVNS. V was pared by 4 bases and J by 1 base, with 14 bases between. The CDR3 loop spans 16 amino acids. The CDR3 DNA sequence: TGTGCCAGCAGTGTGGGGCGGGGGCTTTCCTACAATGAGCAGTTCTTC. This sequence encodes CASSVGRGLSYNEQFF.

This clonotype was detected only once. The chain joins TRBV5-1 to TRBJ2-2; 9 bases align to TRBD1. CDR3 size: 15 residues. Germline lookup yields CDR1 SGHRS and CDR2 YFSETQ. Trimming removed 5 bases from V and 4 bases from J; junction bases left unmatched: 6. The CDR3, as DNA: TGCGCCAGCAGTACCTGGACAGGGGTCACCGGGGAGCTGTTTTTT. This sequence encodes CASSTWTGVTGELFF.

The genes are TRBV4-2 and TRBJ2-7; 7 bases map to TRBD1. Germline lookup yields CDR1 LGHNA and CDR2 YNFKEQ. The J segment lost 10 bases and the V segment lost 2 bases, leaving 17 bases of the junction unmatched. This CDR3 contains 16 residues. This CDR3 reads CASSQTPGQNTEAQYF. CDR3 DNA: TGTGCCAGCAGCCAAACTCCGGGACAGAACACGGAGGCCCAGTACTTC.

As regards this clonotype: The junction and the germline gene differ at one end; a read error may be behind it. The chain uses TRBV30 and TRBJ1-2; D not certain. In germline, CDR1 is GTSNPN, CDR2 SVGIG (reference sequence). The CDR3 contains 14 residues. The DNA for the CDR3 is TGTGCCTGGAGTGTACAGCAGACTAACTATGGCGACACCTTC. It translates to CAWSVQQTNYGDTF.

This clonotype was observed a handful of times. The chain employs TRBV6-1 and TRBJ2-7, with 7 positions matching TRBD2. The V and J ends lost 6 bases and 9 bases, in that order; junction bases with no gene match: 14. The CDR3 totals 14 residues. CDR1 is MNHNS, CDR2 SASEGT, per germline. The CDR3 DNA reads TGTGCCAGCAGCTCCCCGGGGGGTAACGCACGGCAGTACTTC. Amino acid sequence: CASSSPGGNARQYF.

This clonotype was seen repeatedly, ten times or more. The chain links TRBV27 to TRBJ1-6; no firm D call. The V gene lost 6 bases and the J gene lost 0 bases, with 6 bases spanning the gap. This CDR3 has 14 amino acids. Germline-derived CDR1 and CDR2 are MNHEY and SMNVEV (reference sequence). The CDR3 here is CASRAPSYNSPLHF. DNA of the CDR3: TGTGCCAGCAGAGCCCCCTCCTATAATTCACCCCTCCACTTT.

The J gene is TRBJ1-1, the V gene TRBV2; no clear D. Germline V CDR1 and CDR2: SNHLY, FYNNEI. With 8 bases removed from V and 1 base from J, the gap between germline ends came to 14 bases. The CDR3 is made up of 14 amino acids. The CDR3 DNA is TGTGCCAGCCGGGAAACGACCGGGAACACTGAAGCTTTCTTT. Protein product: CASRETTGNTEAFF.

V gene TRBV11-1 combines with J gene TRBJ2-1; possibly TRBD1 or TRBD2 for D (6 bases each). Germline V gene sequence: CDR1 SGHAT, CDR2 FQDESV (reference sequence). This CDR3 has 14 residues. V was cut by 1 base and J by 7 bases, with 11 bases left in between. The CDR3 protein is CASSLEGGLNEQFF. The CDR3, as DNA: TGTGCCAGCAGCTTAGAGGGGGGTTTGAATGAGCAGTTCTTC.

As for this clonotype: Given a much more abundant clone one base away, this may be a read error. The V and J genes are TRBV24-1 and TRBJ2-7; 8 bases align to TRBD2. This CDR3 is 15 amino acids long. The junction had 11 bases not matched to a gene; V was cut back by 4 bases and J by 7 bases. Germline CDR1 and CDR2: KGHDR and SFDVKD. CDR3 sequence (DNA): TGTGCCACCAGTGAAGGAGCGGGGGTCGGCAATGAGCAGTACTTC. Translating gives CATSEGAGVGNEQYF.

The chain is built from TRBV5-1 and TRBJ2-4; possibly TRBD2 for D (6 bases). Germline V gives CDR1 SGHRS, CDR2 YFSETQ. This CDR3 comprises 16 residues. Trimming shortened V by 0 bases and J by 13 bases, and 23 bases separated the two germline ends. The CDR3 nucleotides read TGCGCCAGCAGCTTGGAGCGAGTGGGGGGAAGTAATGAGCAGTACTTC. Residues: CASSLERVGGSNEQYF.

This clonotype was recorded many times. The chain couples TRBV10-3 to TRBJ2-3; 8 bases fit TRBD1. In germline, CDR1 is ENHRY, CDR2 SYGVKD. J lost 4 bases, V lost 5 bases, and 8 bases had no gene match. This CDR3 has 15 residues. Here the CDR3 reads CAISTQGEGADTQYF. The DNA for the CDR3 is TGTGCCATCAGTACACAGGGGGAAGGGGCAGATACGCAGTATTTT.